Presented here are 2 T cell receptor beta chains from one specimen sequenced in a study of T cells in localized non-small cell lung cancer. TCRdb's copy holds only in-frame clones and misses some; the assay was immunoSEQ multiplex PCR. The sample holds approximately 140,000 clones; roughly 90% are singletons and the top ten take about 1.5%. The specimen was peripheral blood, collected before any cancer treatment. The receptors here all came from a female donor over 55 with stage I lung adenocarcinoma.

CDR3 DNA sequence: TGTGCCAGTAGTGAGGGGCGGGTGTTCTACGAGCAGTACTTC. As protein: CASSEGRVFYEQYF. The chain has TRBV19 and TRBJ2-7; D possibly uses TRBD1 or TRBD2 (5 bases each). V was pared by 5 bases and J by 3 bases, with 14 bases between. The CDR3 is 14 amino acids. CDR1 LNHDA and CDR2 SQIVND come from the germline V gene (reference sequence).

The gene calls are TRBV19 and TRBJ1-2, with 7 bases that match TRBD1. CDR3 length: 13 amino acids. V lost 7 bases, J lost 4 bases, and 6 bases stayed unmatched. CDR1 is LNHDA, CDR2 SQIVND, per germline (reference sequence). DNA for the CDR3: TGTGCCAGTACTCCAGGGACAGTCTATGGCTACACCTTC. The encoded protein is CASTPGTVYGYTF.